The 20 T cell receptor beta chains below were found in one sample sequenced in a study of blood T cells in healthy people across ages. Alongside a J-beta primer mix, a sample-barcoded 5' primer served in a second PCR lasting roughly 6 to 11 cycles. TCRdb re-called the 5' RACE reads with MiXCR, one entry per CDR3 protein. Of roughly 1.6 million distinct CDR3 sequences listed, roughly 30% are singletons. The sequenced sample consisted of blood. The source of these receptors is a woman in her thirties in good health.

This clonotype occurred a few times. V gene TRBV7-6 combines with J gene TRBJ2-2; D may be TRBD2 (6 bases). Germline V gene data show CDR1 as SGHVS and CDR2 as FNYEAQ. The CDR3 runs to 15 residues. The V end lost 0 bases, the J end lost 4 bases, and 9 bases lay between the germline ends. The DNA of the CDR3 is TGTGCCAGCAGCTTAGCCGGGGGAGCCACCGGGGAGCTGTTTTTT. It yields the protein CASSLAGGATGELFF.

With respect to this clonotype: Given a much more abundant clone one base away, this may be a read error. The CDR3 region is CASSRGGEWGLAGGERFF. CDR3 bases: TGTGCCAGCAGCCGGGGTGGAGAATGGGGACTAGCGGGTGGTGAGCGGTTCTTC. V gene TRBV7-9 combines with J gene TRBJ2-1, with TRBD2 matching over 12 bases. The CDR3 contains 18 residues. The germline V gene encodes CDR1 SEHNR and CDR2 FQNEAQ (reference sequence).

On this clonotype itself: The final CDR3 position lacks the conserved phenylalanine or tryptophan, pointing to a likely read error. The chain employs TRBV7-8 and TRBJ1-5; possible D gene TRBD1, 5 bases. Germline V gene sequence: CDR1 SGHVS, CDR2 FQNEAQ. CDR3 size: 14 residues. The V end lost 6 bases, the J end lost 5 bases, and 14 bases lay between the germline ends. CDR3: CASRPRGEYQPQHS. The CDR3 DNA is TGTGCCAGCAGGCCACGGGGGGAGTATCAGCCCCAGCATTCT.

The gene calls are TRBV29-1 and TRBJ2-5, with 10 bases fitting TRBD2. CDR3 size: 15 residues. Germline values: CDR1 SQVTM, CDR2 ANQGSEA. The V segment lost 5 bases and the J segment 7 bases; nucleotides outside the gene matches: 13. CDR3 nucleotide sequence: TGCAGCGTTACACCTAGCGGGAGAGGATGGGTGACCCAGTACTTC. This gives the protein CSVTPSGRGWVTQYF.

This clonotype was seen more than once but under ten times. The V and J genes are TRBV7-3 and TRBJ2-3; tentatively, D is TRBD2 (5 bases). Germline CDR1 is SGHTA and CDR2 is FQGTGA. The CDR3 covers 13 residues. V lost 5 bases and J lost 5, with 11 bases in between. CDR3 in amino acids: CASSPMTKDTQYF. DNA of the CDR3: TGTGCCAGCAGCCCGATGACTAAAGATACGCAGTATTTT.

This clonotype was seen just once. The genes are TRBV13 and TRBJ1-2; possibly TRBD1 for D (5 bases). Per germline, CDR1 PRHDT and CDR2 FYEKMQ (reference sequence). With 5 bases removed from V and 4 bases from J, the gap between germline ends came to 20 bases. The CDR3 runs to 16 residues. The CDR3 region is CASSQLVDSRIYGYTF. Written as DNA, the CDR3 is TGTGCCAGCAGCCAACTGGTAGACAGCCGGATCTATGGCTACACCTTC.

The rearrangement links TRBV9 to TRBJ2-3; tentatively, D is TRBD2 (5 bases). The CDR3 totals 16 residues. V dropped 3 bases and J dropped 0 bases, with 14 bases sitting between them. CDR1 is SGDLS, CDR2 YYNGEE, per germline. In DNA, the CDR3 is TGTGCCAGCAGCGGAGAAAGGATAGCGAGCACAGATACGCAGTATTTT. This gives the protein CASSGERIASTDTQYF.

This clonotype was seen more than once but under ten times. The rearrangement joins TRBV20-1 to TRBJ2-1; 11 positions agree with TRBD2. This CDR3 spans 14 amino acids. Germline V gives CDR1 DFQATT, CDR2 SNEGSKA (reference sequence). Unmatched junction bases numbered 6, after V lost 3 bases and J lost 8 bases. DNA of the CDR3: TGCAGTGCTAGCCTACTAGCGGGAGCCCATGAGCAGTTCTTC. Its translation: CSASLLAGAHEQFF.

This clonotype came up a few times. V gene TRBV20-1 combines with J gene TRBJ1-2; 9 bases agree with TRBD1. V lost 2 bases, J lost 8 bases, and 12 bases stayed unmatched. CDR3 length: 15 amino acids. Germline loops: CDR1 DFQATT, CDR2 SNEGSKA (reference sequence). As DNA, the CDR3 is TGCAGTGCTAGAAGGCCCTCCGGGACAGGGAGCGGCTACACCTTC. Amino acids: CSARRPSGTGSGYTF.

The chain is built from TRBV27 and TRBJ2-6; TRBD2 aligns across 7 bases. Per the germline V gene, CDR1 is MNHEY and CDR2 is SMNVEV (reference sequence). The V gene end was trimmed by 8 bases and the J gene end by 2 bases; junction bases not matched to a gene: 9. The CDR3 extends over 16 amino acids. CDR3: CASGPGGVTGANVLTF. CDR3 bases: TGTGCCAGCGGGCCGGGAGGTGTAACTGGGGCCAACGTCCTGACTTTC.

The chain links TRBV25-1 to TRBJ2-3; 9 bases match TRBD2. The ends lost 5 bases at V and 0 bases at J; junction bases unmatched: 9. The CDR3 extends over 17 amino acids. Germline CDR1 MGHDK, CDR2 SYGVNS. The CDR3 DNA is TGTGCCAGCAGTCCCCGGGGTAGCGGGGGCAGCACAGATACGCAGTATTTT. This translates into CASSPRGSGGSTDTQYF.

In DNA, the CDR3 is TGTGCCAGCAGCTTAGTGATGCCGTACGAGCAGTACTTC. This gives the protein CASSLVMPYEQYF. The V and J genes are TRBV7-2 and TRBJ2-7; D unclear. Trimming took 1 base from V and 4 from J, leaving 8 bases between them. CDR1 is SGHTA and CDR2 is FQGNSA in the germline V gene. The CDR3 runs to 13 residues.

Only a few counts were recorded for this clonotype. The CDR3 reads CSAPLSVDEQFF. The CDR3 bases are TGCAGTGCCCCTTTAAGTGTTGATGAGCAGTTCTTC. The J gene is TRBJ2-1, the V gene TRBV20-1; D remains unclear. V was trimmed by 6 bases and J by 8 bases, leaving 14 bases between them. Germline assignment: CDR1 DFQATT and CDR2 SNEGSKA (reference sequence). The CDR3 has 12 residues.

The CDR3 DNA follows: TGCAGTGCTAGAGATCCCGGGGGTAGGGGCACCTACGAGCAGTACTTC. Encoded protein: CSARDPGGRGTYEQYF. V is TRBV20-1 and J is TRBJ2-5; TRBD2 is a possible D gene (6 bases). Gene TRBJ2-7 matches the end of the DNA better, so the J call may be wrong. Germline V CDR1 and CDR2: DFQATT, SNEGSKA (reference sequence). The CDR3 covers 16 residues.

The table lists this clonotype with a few counts. This chain links TRBV27 with TRBJ1-2, with 7 bases fitting TRBD1. The CDR3 has 15 amino acids. In germline, CDR1 is MNHEY, CDR2 SMNVEV (reference sequence). The V segment lost 6 bases and the J segment 3 bases; nucleotides outside the gene matches: 10. The CDR3 region is CASSLLTGNDYGYTF. The CDR3 nucleotides are TGTGCCAGCAGCCTCTTGACAGGGAACGACTATGGCTACACCTTC.

This clonotype was counted between two and nine times. CDR3 nucleotide sequence: TGTGCCAGCAGCGTAGATGACTCTAACTATGGCTACACCTTC. Translating gives CASSVDDSNYGYTF. The rearrangement joins TRBV9 to TRBJ1-2, with D unclear. The CDR3 runs to 14 residues. Germline CDR1 SGDLS, CDR2 YYNGEE. Trimming cost V 0 bases and J 0 bases, with 6 bases left between them.

A few counts support this clonotype. CDR3 amino acids: CASSLEGSSGNEQYF. The DNA of the CDR3 is TGCGCCAGCAGCTTGGAAGGGTCTAGCGGGAATGAACAGTACTTC. The chain employs TRBV5-1 and TRBJ2-7; the match to TRBD2 covers 9 bases. This CDR3 comprises 15 residues. Germline values: CDR1 SGHRS, CDR2 YFSETQ. V gave up 0 bases and J gave up 10 bases; unmatched junction bases: 11.

The rearrangement joins TRBV20-1 to TRBJ2-7; 14 bases map to TRBD2. Unmatched junction bases numbered 5, after V lost 0 bases and J lost 1 base. The CDR3 length is 17 residues. Germline V CDR1 and CDR2: DFQATT, SNEGSKA (reference sequence). CDR3 in amino acids: CSARDLTSGRVSYEQYF. CDR3 nucleotide sequence: TGCAGTGCTAGAGATCTGACTAGCGGGAGGGTTTCCTACGAGCAGTACTTC.

This clonotype was seen a handful of times. DNA for the CDR3: TGTGCCAGCAGCTTTGAGGCCACTGGCTACACCTTC. Translating it yields CASSFEATGYTF. J is TRBJ1-2 and V is TRBV7-2; D gene unclear. Trimming removed 3 bases at V and 7 bases at J, with 9 bases between. This CDR3 region has 12 residues. Germline V gene sequence: CDR1 SGHTA, CDR2 FQGNSA.

The chain uses TRBV11-2 and TRBJ2-1, with TRBD2 identical over 10 bases. CDR1 and CDR2 from the germline V gene are SGHAT and FQNNGV. Unmatched junction bases numbered 7, after V lost 5 bases and J lost 3 bases. The CDR3 spans 16 residues. CDR3 amino acids: CASSHQRGGYYNEQFF. In nucleotides, the CDR3 is TGTGCCAGCAGCCATCAGCGGGGGGGGTACTACAATGAGCAGTTCTTC.